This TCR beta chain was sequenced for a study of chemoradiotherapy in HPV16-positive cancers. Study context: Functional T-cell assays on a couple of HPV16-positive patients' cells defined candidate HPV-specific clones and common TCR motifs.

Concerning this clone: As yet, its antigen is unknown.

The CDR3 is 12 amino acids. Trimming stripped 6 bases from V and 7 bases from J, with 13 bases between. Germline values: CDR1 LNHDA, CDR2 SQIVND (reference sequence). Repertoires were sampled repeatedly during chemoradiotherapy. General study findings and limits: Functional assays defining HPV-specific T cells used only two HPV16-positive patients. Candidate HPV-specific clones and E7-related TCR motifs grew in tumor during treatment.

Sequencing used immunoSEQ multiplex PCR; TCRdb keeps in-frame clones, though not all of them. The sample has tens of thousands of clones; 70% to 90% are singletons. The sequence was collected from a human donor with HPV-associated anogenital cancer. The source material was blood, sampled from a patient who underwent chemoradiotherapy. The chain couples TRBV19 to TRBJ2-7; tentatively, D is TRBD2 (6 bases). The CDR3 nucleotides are TGTGCCAGTAGACCGCCAGGAGGGGAGCAGTACTTC. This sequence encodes CASRPPGGEQYF. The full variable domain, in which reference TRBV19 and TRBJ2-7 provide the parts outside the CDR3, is DGGITQSPKYLFRKEGQNVTLSCEQNLNHDAMYWYRQDPGQGLRLIYYSQIVNDFQKGDIAEGYSVSREKKESFPLTVTSAQKNPTAFYLCASRPPGGEQYFGPGTRLTVT.